This T cell receptor beta chain emerged from a study of cytotoxic CD8 clonotypes in ibrutinib-treated CLL. Study overall: Response samples were taken after a median about twelve months of treatment, range 6 to 36. Whole-study findings and limits: Public clonotypes (which were uncommon) either contracted or remained stable on treatment.

Worth noting for this clone: As yet, its antigen is unknown.

Assay used: immunoSEQ multiplex PCR; TCRdb lists only in-frame clones, some missing. The repertoire consists of under 300,000 clones, with around 76% occurring once and the leading ten covering about 5.8%. This CDR3 region has 16 residues. After removal of 4 bases from V and 0 bases from J, the junction contained 7 bases not matched to a gene. Germline V gives CDR1 SGHRS, CDR2 YFSETQ. The sample in question was PBMCs, obtained at disease progression, from a patient treated with ibrutinib. The chain couples TRBV5-1 to TRBJ1-5; 7 bases line up with TRBD1. This receptor was identified in a human donor with chronic lymphocytic leukemia. For the CDR3, the DNA is TGCGCCAGCAGCGGGGGACAGCTTCTTAGCAATCAGCCCCAGCATTTT. Protein product: CASSGGQLLSNQPQHF. Using reference TRBV5-1 and TRBJ1-5 for the parts outside the CDR3, the full variable domain is KAGVTQTPRYLIKTRGQQVTLSCSPISGHRSVSWYQQTPGQGLQFLFEYFSETQRNKGNFPGRFSGRQFSNSRSEMNVSTLELGDSALYLCASSGGQLLSNQPQHFGDGTRLSIL.